This record concerns one TCR beta chain sequence. Amplification yielded TCR beta CDR3 regions, with RNA transcripts as the source. First-round RT-PCR of the TCR CDR3 relied on the HTBI primer set. Each CDR3 protein is one row after TCRdb ran MiXCR on the multiplex PCR reads. The sample has about 350,000 distinct CDR3 sequences; about 16% are singletons. The CDR3 extends over 14 amino acids. Germline lookup yields CDR1 KGHDR and CDR2 SFDVKD. V was trimmed by 3 bases and J by 0 bases, leaving 4 bases between them. The sample originates from a study of T cells in Graves' hyperthyroidism and ophthalmopathy. The diagnoses drew upon clinical symptoms, serum thyroxine and TRAb, thyroid ultrasound and orbital computed tomography.

This receptor was taken from a woman aged 55-75 years with Graves' ophthalmopathy. The chain recombines TRBV24-1 with TRBJ2-2; no definite D call. Sequencing used blood. The CDR3 reads CATSDLTNTGELFF. The CDR3 bases are TGTGCCACCAGTGATCTGACGAACACCGGGGAGCTGTTTTTT.